This T cell receptor (beta chain) was sequenced in a study of blood T cell repertoires in COVID-19. Study information: Collection of acute and convalescent COVID-19 samples took place in the United States, Italy and Spain.

Sequencing was performed with immunoSEQ multiplex PCR; in TCRdb, only in-frame clones are kept and a portion is missing. The data hold 450,000 to 500,000 clones, with 70% to 90% observed a single time. The CDR3 contains 14 residues. The ends were cut back, 4 bases at V and 12 bases at J, with 22 bases in the middle. Germline CDR1 reads SGHKS; CDR2 reads YYEKEE (reference sequence). The receptor comes from a human donor in a cohort sampled during active COVID-19. The chain couples TRBV5-5 to TRBJ1-1; D may be TRBD1 (6 bases). Sequenced: peripheral blood. The CDR3 bases are TGTGCCAGCAGCCCCCGCACAGGGCTTACTGTAACTTTCTTT. Translating gives CASSPRTGLTVTFF. Full variable domain (missing parts from reference TRBV5-5 and TRBJ1-1): DAGVTQSPTHLIKTRGQQVTLRCSPISGHKSVSWYQQVLGQGPQFIFQYYEKEERGRGNFPDRFSARQFPNYSSELNVNALLLGDSALYLCASSPRTGLTVTFFGQGTRLTVV.